Sequencing of this T cell receptor beta chain was carried out in a study of blood T cell repertoires in COVID-19. Libraries were prepared by immunoSEQ multiplex PCR; TCRdb keeps only in-frame clonotypes and omits some of them. The sample holds under 250,000 clones, over 75% seen once. Germline V gene data show CDR1 as MNHEY and CDR2 as SVGEGT. The ends lost 6 bases at V and 5 bases at J; junction bases unmatched: 10. The CDR3 is 17 amino acids. Sequenced sample: PBMCs or T cells enriched from blood (not recorded which). The clonotype comes from a woman in her fifties or sixties who had recovered from COVID-19. J is TRBJ2-7 and V is TRBV6-2 or TRBV6-3, with 16 bases fitting TRBD2. CDR3 in DNA: TGTGCCAGCAGCTCCGGGACTAGCGGGGGGGCGCGGGACGAGCAGTACTTC. Its translation: CASSSGTSGGARDEQYF.